The TCR beta chain under discussion was sequenced for a study of blood T cell repertoires in COVID-19. CDR1 and CDR2 (germline): SNHLY, FYNNEI. Trimming stripped 6 bases from V and 4 bases from J, with 10 bases between. The CDR3 contains 13 residues. This clone has only a few counts. Some clones are missing from TCRdb's copy, which holds only in-frame ones; the method was immunoSEQ multiplex PCR. The table includes roughly 430,000 clones, roughly 90% detected once. This chain connects TRBV2 to TRBJ1-5; the D is unclear. The sequencing sample was made of PBMCs or T cells enriched from blood (not recorded which). This clonotype originated in a woman aged 35 to 49 with acute COVID-19. The CDR3 nucleotides read TGTGCCAGCAGACTCACCGAGAATCAGCCCCAGCATTTT. Translated, it gives CASRLTENQPQHF.